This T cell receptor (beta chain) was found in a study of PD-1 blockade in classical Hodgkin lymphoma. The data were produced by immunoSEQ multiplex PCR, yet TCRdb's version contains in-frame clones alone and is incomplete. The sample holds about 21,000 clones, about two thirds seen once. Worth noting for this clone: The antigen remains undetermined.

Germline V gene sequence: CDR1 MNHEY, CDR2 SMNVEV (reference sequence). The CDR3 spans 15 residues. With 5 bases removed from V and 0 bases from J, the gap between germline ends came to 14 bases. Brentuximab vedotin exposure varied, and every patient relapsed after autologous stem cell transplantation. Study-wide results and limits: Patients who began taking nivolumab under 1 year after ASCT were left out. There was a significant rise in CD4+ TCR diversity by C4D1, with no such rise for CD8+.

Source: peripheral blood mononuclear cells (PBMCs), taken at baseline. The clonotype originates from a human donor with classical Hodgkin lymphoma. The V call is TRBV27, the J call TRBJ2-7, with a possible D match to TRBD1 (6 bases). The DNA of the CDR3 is TGTGCCAGCAGTCTCTTCAGGGGCAGCTCCTACGAGCAGTACTTC. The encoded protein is CASSLFRGSSYEQYF.